A selection of T cell receptor beta chains follows, all from one sample in a study of tumor-infiltrating lymphocytes in glioblastoma multiforme. TCRdb called the multiplex PCR reads again in MiXCR, with one record for every CDR3 protein. The sample contains around 13,000 distinct CDR3 sequences, approximately 70% of which appear only once. The specimen sequenced was brain tumor tissue. The origin of the receptors is a male donor with glioblastoma. The CDR3 runs from the conserved cysteine through the conserved F or W. A D gene is named only where the DNA matches it firmly. Part of the rows lack a size; the others show once, few, many or a class for expanded clones.

abundance,v_gene,d_gene,j_gene,CDR3aa,CDR3nt
.,TRBV5-6,.,TRBJ2-7,CASSLVPGSNSYEQYF,TGTGCCAGCAGCTTGGTTCCGGGATCGAACTCCTACGAGCAGTACTTC
.,TRBV11-3,.,TRBJ1-6,CASTHGGNSPLHF,TGTGCCAGCACCCACGGGGGAAATTCACCCCTCCACTTT
.,TRBV6-1,.,TRBJ2-6,CASSAGASDGANVLTF,TGTGCCAGCAGTGCCGGGGCAAGCGACGGGGCCAACGTCCTGACTTTC
few,TRBV29-1,.,TRBJ1-3,CSARVDSGNTIYF,TGCAGCGCCCGGGTCGACTCTGGAAACACCATATATTTT
many,TRBV29-1,TRBD1,TRBJ1-1,CSERQGLNTEAFF,TGCAGCGAACGACAGGGGCTGAACACTGAAGCTTTCTTT
.,TRBV5-8,TRBD2,TRBJ2-1,CAISSRVAGADEQFF,TGTGCCATCAGCTCCAGGGTAGCGGGAGCTGATGAGCAGTTCTTC
few,TRBV20-1,.,TRBJ2-7,CSARALVGVHEQYF,TGCAGCGCTAGGGCACTAGTGGGAGTTCACGAGCAGTACTTC
.,TRBV6-5,.,TRBJ2-1,CASSPKPYSDWQFF,TGTGCCAGCAGTCCCAAGCCCTATAGCGACTGGCAGTTCTTC
.,TRBV29-1,TRBD2,TRBJ2-7,CSVAGLAGNSYVQYF,TGCAGCGTTGCCGGACTAGCGGGGAACTCCTATGTGCAGTACTTC
.,TRBV11-3,.,TRBJ2-2,CASNLGGANTGELYF,TGTGCCAGCAACTTAGGGGGGGCGAACACCGGGGAGCTGTATTTT
large,TRBV10-1,TRBD2,TRBJ2-2,CASSEMASGRAGELFF,TGCGCCAGCAGTGAAATGGCTAGCGGGAGGGCCGGGGAGCTGTTTTTT
.,TRBV20-1,.,TRBJ2-7,CSARAPGGGGTLPYEQCF,TGCAGTGCTAGAGCCCCGGGAGGAGGGGGCACCCTTCCCTACGAGCAGTGCTTC
.,TRBV30,TRBD2,TRBJ2-5,CVWGTGTSITEIQYF,TGTGTCTGGGGGACCGGGACTAGCATTACGGAGATCCAGTACTTC
.,TRBV20-1,TRBD1,TRBJ2-1,CSVPGQTFNEEFF,TGCAGTGTCCCGGGACAGACATTCAATGAGGAGTTCTTC
.,TRBV6-2/TRBV6-3,.,TRBJ2-3,CASSATPNTDTQYF,TGTGCCAGCAGTGCGACACCGAACACAGATACGCAGTATTTT
.,TRBV11-2,.,TRBJ1-6,CASSLVAGSYNSPLHF,TGTGCCAGCAGCTTAGTGGCGGGGAGCTATAATTCACCCCTCCACTTT
.,TRBV20-1,.,TRBJ2-3,CSALRTWMALNTQYF,TGCAGTGCCCTACGGACATGGATGGCCCTTAATACGCAGTATTTT
.,TRBV30,TRBD1,TRBJ2-7,CTWSGGTGACYEQYF,TGTACCTGGAGTGGAGGGACAGGGGCCTGCTACGAGCAGTACTTC
.,TRBV11-2,.,TRBJ2-7,CASGFSSLAIYEQYF,TGTGCCAGCGGCTTCTCTAGCCTAGCAATATATGAGCAATACTTC
.,TRBV4-1,.,TRBJ1-1,CASSQEFSIEAFF,TGCGCCAGCAGCCAAGAGTTTTCGATTGAAGCTTTCTTC
.,TRBV11-2,.,TRBJ2-1,CASSLAVRWSPRNEQFF,TGTGCCAGCAGCTTAGCAGTAAGGTGGTCTCCGCGCAATGAGCAGTTCTTC
medium-sized,TRBV20-1,.,TRBJ1-1,CSAVWDGGAEAFF,TGCAGTGCTGTTTGGGACGGGGGGGCTGAAGCTTTCTTT
.,TRBV5-6,TRBD1,TRBJ2-5,CASSLVTRGRETWYF,TGTGCCAGCAGCTTGGTTACGAGGGGGCGCGAGACCTGGTACTTC
few,TRBV29-1,.,TRBJ1-1,CSIEYSSNTEAFF,TGCAGCATTGAATATTCCAGCAACACTGAAGCTTTCTTT
once,TRBV5-8,TRBD2,TRBJ2-1,CASSIRVAGADEQFF,TGTGCCAGCAGCATCAGGGTAGCGGGAGCTGATGAGCAGTTCTTT
.,TRBV11-2,.,TRBJ2-1,CASSPLSGVHNEQFF,TGTGCCAGCAGCCCCTTGTCGGGAGTTCACAATGAGCAGTTCTTC
.,TRBV18,.,TRBJ1-6,CASSPEGSLLHF,TGTGCCAGCTCACCGGAGGGGTCCCTCCTCCACTTT
.,TRBV11-3,TRBD2,TRBJ2-1,CASSSGGSSSYNEQFF,TGTGCCAGCAGCTCCGGGGGGTCGAGCTCCTACAATGAGCAGTTCTTC
.,TRBV20-1,TRBD2,TRBJ2-1,CSARSGGARQFF,TGCAGTGCTAGAAGCGGGGGGGCCCGGCAGTTCTTC
.,TRBV11-2,.,TRBJ2-7,CASSLGSSVCEQYF,TGTGCCAGCAGCTTAGGCTCTAGCGTCTGCGAGCAGTACTTC
.,TRBV10-3,.,TRBJ2-3,CAIGESCADTRYF,TGTGCCATCGGTGAGTCGTGTGCAGATACGCGGTATTTT
large,TRBV11-2,.,TRBJ2-2,CASIQNTGELFF,TGTGCCAGCATCCAGAACACCGGGGAGCTGTTTTTT
.,TRBV29-1,.,TRBJ1-6,CSVTRVRESPRHF,TGCAGCGTTACCAGGGTCAGAGAATCACCCCGCCACTTT
.,TRBV10-3,.,TRBJ1-1,CAIRVKRQDFGFDTEAFF,TGTGCCATCAGAGTAAAGAGACAGGATTTCGGTTTTGACACTGAAGCTTTCTTT
.,TRBV5-6,.,TRBJ2-5,CASSEQGLRETQYF,TGTGCCAGCAGCGAACAGGGTCTGCGGGAGACCCAGTACTTC
.,TRBV5-1,TRBD1,TRBJ2-5,CAGSLFGQGSQEAQYF,TGCGCCGGCAGCTTGTTTGGACAGGGGTCGCAAGAGGCCCAGTACTTC
.,TRBV11-2,.,TRBJ1-5,CASSHTGMGQPQHF,TGTGCCAGCAGCCACACAGGGATGGGTCAGCCCCAGCATTTT
few,TRBV11-1,.,TRBJ1-1,CASSLGTAYEAFF,TGTGCCAGCAGCTTAGGGACAGCCTATGAAGCTTTCTTT
.,TRBV20-1,.,TRBJ1-5,CSARNDGNQPQHF,TGCAGTGCTAGAAACGACGGTAATCAGCCCCAGCATTTT
.,TRBV20-1,TRBD2,TRBJ2-1,CSARDEWTSGRSSYNEQFF,TGCAGTGCTAGAGATGAATGGACTAGCGGGCGAAGCTCCTACAATGAGCAGTTCTTC
.,TRBV10-3,.,TRBJ1-2,CAISVARDYGYTF,TGTGCCATCAGTGTGGCCAGGGACTATGGTTACACCTTT
few,TRBV2,.,TRBJ2-1,CARTETANNEEFF,TGTGCCAGGACTGAAACGGCTAACAATGAGGAGTTCTTC
.,TRBV20-1,.,TRBJ2-1,CSASGGGDYNEQFF,TGCAGTGCTAGTGGGGGCGGGGACTACAATGAGCAGTTCTTC
.,TRBV20-1,TRBD1,TRBJ1-2,CSARLTGMGSYDYTF,TGCAGTGCTAGATTGACAGGGATGGGCTCTTACGACTACACCTTC
.,TRBV20-1,TRBD2,TRBJ2-5,CSARGLGLAEETQHF,TGCAGTGCTAGGGGTTTGGGACTAGCGGAAGAGACCCAGCACTTC
medium-sized,TRBV7-9,TRBD2,TRBJ2-5,CASSLSGGTSGSETQYF,TGTGCCAGCAGCCTCTCTGGTGGGACTAGCGGGAGTGAGACCCAGTACTTC
few,TRBV11-1,.,TRBJ1-2,CASSPGGQSAYGYTF,TGTGCCAGCAGCCCCGGGGGGCAGTCGGCCTATGGCTACACCTTC
.,TRBV6-5,TRBD1,TRBJ2-1,CASTGGNEQFF,TGTGCCAGCACAGGGGGCAATGAGCAGTTCTTC
many,TRBV28,.,TRBJ2-5,CASSLGRAYQETQYF,TGTGCCAGCAGTTTAGGTCGCGCATACCAAGAGACCCAGTACTTC
many,TRBV5-1,.,TRBJ2-7,CASSLEGTLGLVEQYF,TGCGCCAGCAGCTTGGAAGGGACCCTAGGTCTGGTCGAGCAGTACTTC
.,TRBV11-2,.,TRBJ2-7,CARSFFSLSLYEQYF,TGTGCCAGGAGCTTCTTTAGCCTATCACTATACGAGCAGTACTTC
.,TRBV20-1,TRBD2,TRBJ2-1,CSAQTSGRDTYNEQFF,TGCAGTGCGCAAACTAGCGGGAGGGATACGTACAATGAGCAGTTCTTC
.,TRBV7-9,.,TRBJ2-4,CAISHHGTAKNIQYF,TGTGCCATCAGCCACCACGGGACAGCCAAAAACATTCAGTACTTC
medium-sized,TRBV20-1,.,TRBJ1-5,CSANPGHTNSNQPQHF,TGCAGTGCTAATCCGGGACACACAAATAGCAATCAGCCCCAGCATTTT
few,TRBV20-1,.,TRBJ2-1,CSAQLQYNEQFF,TGCAGTGCTCAGCTGCAATACAATGAGCAGTTCTTC
once,TRBV20-1,TRBD2,TRBJ2-1,CSAIRPGLAGTNEQFF,TGCAGTGCTATCCGACCGGGACTAGCGGGAACGAATGAGCAATTCTTC
.,TRBV20-1,TRBD2,TRBJ2-7,CSAKGTSGDREQYF,TGCAGTGCTAAGGGTACTAGCGGGGACCGCGAGCAGTACTTC
.,TRBV6-5,.,TRBJ1-2,CASSLSIGGAGNYGYTF,TGTGCCAGCAGTCTTAGCATCGGGGGGGCGGGTAACTATGGCTACACCTTC